The rows below give T cell receptor beta chains drawn from one sample of a study of CD8+CD57+ T cells in acquired aplastic anemia. MiXCR was run by TCRdb on the reads, yielding one entry per CDR3 protein. Of roughly 200,000 distinct CDR3 sequences in the sample, approximately 60% are singletons; the top ten hold around 28%. Material: sorted CD4+, CD8+, or CD8+CD57+ T cells (not recorded which) from PBMCs. These receptors originate from a human donor in good health. CDR3s include the opening cysteine and the closing phenylalanine or tryptophan. A D gene is named only where the DNA matches it firmly. Clone size is stated in some rows and not others, as once, few, many or a class when expanded.

j_call	v_call	d_call	clone_size	cdr3_aa	cdr3_nt
TRBJ2-7	TRBV5-1	-	-	CASSLSGTLYEQYF	TGCGCCAGCAGCTTGTCAGGAACCCTCTACGAGCAGTACTTC
TRBJ2-3	TRBV25-1	TRBD1	-	CASSHQWTGTSEDTQYF	TGTGCCAGCAGTCATCAATGGACAGGGACGAGTGAAGATACGCAGTATTTT
TRBJ1-1	TRBV6-5	-	many	CASSSQWSGNTEAFF	TGTGCCAGCAGTTCCCAGTGGAGTGGAAACACTGAAGCTTTCTTT
TRBJ2-2	TRBV20-1	-	many	CSASGVNTGELFF	TGCAGTGCTAGTGGCGTGAACACCGGGGAGCTGTTTTTT
TRBJ2-5	TRBV10-2	TRBD2	-	CASSEPLAGDRKETQYF	TGCGCCAGCAGTGAGCCCCTAGCGGGGGATCGAAAAGAGACCCAGTACTTC
TRBJ2-5	TRBV6-9	-	-	CASSDRTAASYQETQYF	TGTGCCAGCAGTGACCGGACAGCCGCTTCATACCAAGAGACCCAGTACTTC
TRBJ2-5	TRBV19	-	-	CASSILGREETQYF	TGTGCCAGTAGTATCTTGGGCAGGGAAGAGACCCAGTACTTC
TRBJ1-1	TRBV7-9	TRBD1	-	CASSLVRGENTEAFF	TGTGCCAGCAGCTTAGTCAGGGGGGAGAACACTGAAGCTTTCTTT
TRBJ2-5	TRBV5-1	-	many	CASRGTGEETQYF	TGCGCCAGCAGAGGTACGGGGGAAGAGACCCAGTACTTC
TRBJ2-7	TRBV19	TRBD1	-	CASSPQGIEQYF	TGTGCCAGTAGTCCACAGGGGATCGAGCAGTACTTC
TRBJ2-5	TRBV7-9	TRBD1	few	CASSPLGQGRETQYF	TGTGCCAGCAGCCCCCTTGGACAGGGGCGTGAGACCCAGTACTTC
TRBJ2-7	TRBV14	-	many	CASSHSFWQGDNEQYF	TGTGCCAGCAGCCATAGTTTTTGGCAGGGCGACAACGAGCAGTACTTC
TRBJ1-1	TRBV29-1	-	few	CSVSEGVGEAFF	TGCAGCGTCAGTGAGGGAGTAGGTGAAGCTTTCTTT
TRBJ1-1	TRBV2	-	-	CASSLRGGNTEAFF	TGTGCCAGCAGTTTAAGGGGGGGGAACACTGAAGCTTTCTTT
TRBJ1-4	TRBV12-3/TRBV12-4	-	few	CASSLNGNEKLFF	TGTGCCAGCAGTCTAAACGGGAATGAAAAACTGTTTTTT
TRBJ2-5	TRBV3-1	TRBD1	-	CASSQWDRGKQETQYF	TGTGCCAGCAGCCAGTGGGACAGGGGAAAGCAAGAGACCCAGTACTTC
TRBJ2-3	TRBV7-3	-	-	CASSPSSDTQYF	TGTGCCAGCAGCCCTTCGTCGGATACGCAGTATTTT
TRBJ1-2	TRBV15	TRBD1	-	CATSRARTGNYGYTF	TGTGCCACCAGCAGGGCGAGGACAGGGAACTATGGCTACACCTTC
TRBJ1-1	TRBV7-9	-	many	CASSRSRGGLTEAFF	TGTGCCAGCAGCCGTTCCCGTGGGGGGTTGACTGAAGCTTTCTTT
TRBJ1-5	TRBV11-2	-	many	CASSLEDSNQPQHF	TGTGCCAGCAGCTTAGAGGACTCGAATCAGCCCCAGCATTTT
TRBJ2-7	TRBV7-2	-	-	CASSLAGRGSEQYF	TGTGCCAGCAGCTTAGCGGGACGAGGGAGCGAGCAGTACTTC
TRBJ2-3	TRBV10-3	-	-	CAISGTSGFTDTQYF	TGTGCCATCAGCGGGACCAGCGGATTCACAGATACGCAGTATTTT
TRBJ2-7	TRBV7-2	TRBD2	-	CASSLMAGGSYEQYF	TGTGCCAGCAGCTTGATGGCGGGGGGCTCCTACGAGCAGTACTTC
TRBJ2-3	TRBV9	-	-	CASSRGEGRETDTQYF	TGTGCCAGCAGCCGAGGGGAAGGCCGGGAAACAGATACGCAGTATTTT
TRBJ1-5	TRBV10-3	-	once	CAIRKTGTEDQPQHF	TGTGCCATCAGGAAGACCGGGACGGAGGATCAGCCCCAGCATTTT
TRBJ1-6	TRBV24-1	-	-	CATSDARSGRNNSPLHF	TGTGCCACCAGTGATGCACGATCGGGACGGAATAATTCACCCCTCCACTTT
TRBJ2-1	TRBV4-3	TRBD2	few	CASSQSTSTSGGPRPYNEQFF	TGCGCCAGCAGCCAATCCACCTCGACTAGCGGGGGGCCCCGCCCCTACAATGAGCAGTTCTTC
TRBJ1-6	TRBV10-3	-	-	CAISDLSENSPLHF	TGTGCCATCAGTGATCTTTCGGAGAATTCACCCCTCCACTTT
TRBJ1-1	TRBV4-3	TRBD1	-	CASSPGQGAIEAFF	TGCGCCAGCAGCCCGGGACAGGGGGCGATTGAAGCTTTCTTT
TRBJ1-2	TRBV27	-	many	CASSPVAGSYGYTF	TGTGCCAGCAGTCCTGTGGCAGGGTCCTATGGCTACACCTTC
TRBJ1-6	TRBV14	-	-	CASSSTGTPHNSPLHF	TGTGCCAGCAGCAGTACCGGGACACCACATAATTCACCCCTCCACTTT
TRBJ2-7	TRBV9	-	-	CASSGLGRGGYEQYF	TGTGCCAGCAGCGGCCTTGGCAGGGGGGGCTACGAGCAGTACTTC
TRBJ2-2	TRBV7-3	TRBD1	-	CASSSGGGELFF	TGTGCCAGCAGCTCAGGGGGAGGGGAGCTGTTTTTT
TRBJ2-5	TRBV4-3	-	many	CASSQELLGAQYF	TGCGCCAGCAGCCAGGAATTACTAGGCGCCCAGTACTTC
TRBJ2-1	TRBV15	TRBD2	many	CATSPGGLAASSYNEQFF	TGTGCCACCAGCCCTGGAGGGCTAGCGGCAAGCTCCTACAATGAGCAGTTCTTC
TRBJ1-1	TRBV12-3/TRBV12-4	TRBD1	-	CASSLSPGQGNTEAFF	TGTGCCAGCAGTTTATCCCCGGGACAGGGAAACACTGAAGCTTTCTTT
TRBJ2-1	TRBV6-1	-	-	CASSEYSGQYNEQFF	TGTGCCAGCAGTGAATATAGCGGCCAATACAATGAGCAGTTCTTC
TRBJ2-5	TRBV15	-	-	CATSRGTGLAQETQYF	TGTGCCACCAGCAGAGGCACAGGGTTAGCGCAAGAGACCCAGTACTTC
TRBJ2-7	TRBV20-1	-	few	CSARWEISYEQYF	TGCAGTGCTAGATGGGAGATATCCTACGAGCAGTACTTC
TRBJ1-6	TRBV10-3	TRBD1	-	CAIGQGATDNSPLHF	TGTGCCATCGGACAGGGGGCGACCGATAATTCACCCCTCCACTTT
TRBJ2-5	TRBV12-3/TRBV12-4	-	-	CASSLGANQETQYF	TGTGCCAGCAGTTTGGGGGCGAACCAAGAGACCCAGTACTTC
TRBJ1-2	TRBV4-1	TRBD1	-	CASSLETGGTF	TGCGCCAGCAGCCTAGAGACAGGGGGCACCTTC
TRBJ2-3	TRBV7-3	-	-	CASSLGTTSTDTQYF	TGTGCCAGCAGCTTAGGGACAACAAGCACGGATACGCAGTATTTT
TRBJ2-7	TRBV7-9	-	-	CASSLARNRGSSYEQYF	TGTGCCAGCAGCTTAGCTAGGAATCGGGGGAGCTCCTACGAGCAGTACTTC
TRBJ2-6	TRBV4-2	-	-	CASSQDRGGANVLTF	TGTGCCAGCAGCCAAGACAGGGGTGGGGCCAACGTCCTGACTTTC
TRBJ1-3	TRBV7-9	-	-	CASSPSGDSGNTIYF	TGTGCCAGCAGCCCCTCCGGGGATTCTGGAAACACCATATATTTT
TRBJ2-7	TRBV29-1	-	-	CSVALPGPLDEQYF	TGCAGCGTTGCGTTACCGGGCCCACTGGACGAGCAATACTTC
TRBJ2-3	TRBV7-9	TRBD1	-	CASSSTGTGDRTDTQYF	TGTGCCAGCAGCTCGACCGGGACAGGGGATCGCACAGATACGCAGTATTTT
TRBJ2-2	TRBV15	-	few	CATSRDGANTGELFF	TGTGCCACCAGCAGAGACGGGGCGAACACCGGGGAGCTGTTTTTT
TRBJ2-7	TRBV9	TRBD2	many	CASSVGTSGMSYEQYF	TGTGCCAGCAGCGTAGGGACTAGCGGGATGTCCTACGAGCAGTACTTC
TRBJ1-2	TRBV6-5	-	many	CASSYGVYSYGYTF	TGTGCCAGCAGTTACGGGGTTTATAGCTATGGCTACACCTTC
TRBJ1-2	TRBV4-3	-	many	CASSQDGSLQEGYTF	TGCGCCAGCAGCCAAGATGGGAGTCTGCAGGAGGGCTACACCTTC
TRBJ1-6	TRBV9	TRBD1	-	CASSEGTGESNSPLHF	TGTGCCAGCAGTGAGGGGACAGGGGAGTCCAATTCACCCCTCCACTTT
TRBJ2-2	TRBV2	-	-	CASSVVGPGELFF	TGTGCCAGCAGTGTGGTAGGCCCCGGGGAGCTGTTTTTT
TRBJ2-5	TRBV19	-	-	CASRHGGGETQYF	TGTGCCAGTAGGCACGGGGGAGGAGAGACCCAGTACTTC